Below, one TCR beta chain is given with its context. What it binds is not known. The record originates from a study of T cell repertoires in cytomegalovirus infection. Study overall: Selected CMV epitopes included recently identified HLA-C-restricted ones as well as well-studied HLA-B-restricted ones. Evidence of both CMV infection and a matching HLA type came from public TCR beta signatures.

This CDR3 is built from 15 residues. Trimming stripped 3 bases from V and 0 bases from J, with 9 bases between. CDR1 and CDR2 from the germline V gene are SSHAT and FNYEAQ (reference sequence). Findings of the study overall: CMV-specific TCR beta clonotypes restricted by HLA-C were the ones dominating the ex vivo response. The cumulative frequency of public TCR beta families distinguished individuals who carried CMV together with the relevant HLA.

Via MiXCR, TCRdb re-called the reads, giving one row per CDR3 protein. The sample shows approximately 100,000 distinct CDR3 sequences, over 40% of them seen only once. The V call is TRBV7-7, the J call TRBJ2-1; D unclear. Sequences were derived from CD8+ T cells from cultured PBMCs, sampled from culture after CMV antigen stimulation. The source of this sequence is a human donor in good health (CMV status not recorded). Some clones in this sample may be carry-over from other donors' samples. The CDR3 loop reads CASSLDPGSYNEQFF. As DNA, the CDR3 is TGTGCCAGCAGCTTGGATCCGGGCTCCTACAATGAGCAGTTCTTC.